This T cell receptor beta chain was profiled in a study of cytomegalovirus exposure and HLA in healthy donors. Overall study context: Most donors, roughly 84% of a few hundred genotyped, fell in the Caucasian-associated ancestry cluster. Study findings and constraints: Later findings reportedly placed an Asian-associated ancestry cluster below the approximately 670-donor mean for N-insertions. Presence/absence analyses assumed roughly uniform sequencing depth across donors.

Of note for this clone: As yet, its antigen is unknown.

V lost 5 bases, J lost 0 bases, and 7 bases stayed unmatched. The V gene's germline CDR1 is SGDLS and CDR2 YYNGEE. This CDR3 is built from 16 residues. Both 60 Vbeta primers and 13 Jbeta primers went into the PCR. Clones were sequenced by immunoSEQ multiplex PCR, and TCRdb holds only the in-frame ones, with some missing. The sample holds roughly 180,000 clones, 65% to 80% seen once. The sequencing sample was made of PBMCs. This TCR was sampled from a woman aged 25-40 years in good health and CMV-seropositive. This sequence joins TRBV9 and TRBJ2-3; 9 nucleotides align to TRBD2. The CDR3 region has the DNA TGTGCCAGCAGTTCAGGAGCGGGAGGTAGCACAGATACGCAGTATTTT. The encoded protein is CASSSGAGGSTDTQYF.